This passage covers 10 T cell receptor beta chains from one sample sequenced in a study of glioma-infiltrating T cells after dendritic cell vaccination. Data came from immunoSEQ multiplex PCR; TCRdb stores just in-frame clones and leaves some out. The sample holds just over 95,000 clones, 70% to 80% seen once. The sequenced sample was blood, obtained before dendritic cell vaccination. These receptors all come from a human donor with glioblastoma.

The chain combines TRBV19 with TRBJ2-3; the match to TRBD1 covers 9 bases. The CDR3 length is 14 residues. V gave up 9 bases and J gave up 5 bases; unmatched junction bases: 9. The germline V gene has CDR1 LNHDA and CDR2 SQIVND (reference sequence). CDR3 in amino acids: CASSPGQGRDTQYF. CDR3 nucleotide sequence: TGTGCCAGCTCACCGGGACAGGGAAGAGATACGCAGTATTTT.

This chain joins TRBV11-2 and TRBJ2-7, with a possible D match to TRBD2 (6 bases). V gave up 4 bases and J gave up 5 bases, with 18 bases separating them. Germline assignment: CDR1 SGHAT and CDR2 FQNNGV. The CDR3 consists of 15 residues. The CDR3 reads CASSSRAEGKHEQYF. CDR3 DNA sequence: TGTGCCAGCAGCTCCCGTGCGGAGGGAAAACACGAGCAGTACTTC.

This chain connects TRBV7-8 to TRBJ2-7; D gene ambiguous. Germline CDR1 and CDR2: SGHVS and FQNEAQ. V was trimmed by 5 bases and J by 2 bases, leaving 4 bases between them. There are 11 residues in the CDR3. CDR3 sequence reads: CASSLTYEQYF. The CDR3 region has the DNA TGTGCCAGCAGCCTTACCTACGAGCAGTACTTC.

This clone has a handful of counts. The chain employs TRBV27 and TRBJ1-1; tentative D call: TRBD1 (5 bases). The germline V and J ends were trimmed by 4 bases and 7 bases, with 13 bases remaining between them. This CDR3 contains 13 residues. Germline CDR1 and CDR2: MNHEY and SMNVEV (reference sequence). The CDR3: CASSSIAGHEAFF. DNA for the CDR3: TGTGCCAGCAGTTCGATCGCAGGGCATGAAGCTTTCTTT.

This chain connects TRBV5-4 to TRBJ2-1; 8 bases match TRBD1. Germline-derived CDR1 and CDR2 are SGHNT and YYREEE (reference sequence). This CDR3 has 15 residues. V shed 1 base and J 3 bases; nucleotides not matched to a gene: 3. CDR3 residues: CASSLQGALYNEQFF. In DNA, the CDR3 is TGTGCCAGCAGCTTGCAGGGGGCGCTCTACAATGAGCAGTTCTTC.

The V gene is TRBV19, the J gene TRBJ1-2; 7 bases agree with TRBD1. V was clipped by 7 bases and J by 0 bases; unmatched bases: 8. In germline, CDR1 is LNHDA, CDR2 SQIVND (reference sequence). The CDR3 is made up of 15 amino acids. This CDR3 is CASNPKQGPNYGYTF. In nucleotides, the CDR3 is TGTGCCAGTAACCCCAAACAGGGGCCTAACTATGGCTACACCTTC.

The chain carries TRBV6-5 and TRBJ2-7; TRBD2 is a possible D gene (5 bases). CDR3 size: 14 residues. V lost 2 bases to trimming and J lost 1 base, with 9 bases between them. Germline CDR1 and CDR2: MNHEY and SVGAGI. The CDR3 spells CASSYGKRSYEQYF. In DNA, the CDR3 is TGTGCCAGCAGTTACGGAAAGCGGTCCTACGAGCAGTACTTC.

CDR3 in DNA: TGTGCCAGCTCACCAACTCGTACCGGCGAGCAGTACTTC. Translated, it gives CASSPTRTGEQYF. This chain links TRBV18 with TRBJ2-7; D gene unclear. Germline CDR1 reads KGHSH; CDR2 reads LQKENI. There are 13 residues in the CDR3. V was clipped by 2 bases and J by 6 bases, with 11 bases between them.

The V gene is TRBV30, the J gene TRBJ2-2; possibly TRBD1 for D (5 bases). Germline V CDR1 and CDR2: GTSNPN, SVGIG (reference sequence). This CDR3 region has 13 residues. V lost 5 bases and J 7 bases, leaving 14 bases between the germline ends. CDR3 region: CAWDYIQDGELFF. CDR3 DNA sequence: TGTGCCTGGGATTATATACAGGACGGGGAGCTGTTTTTT.

The chain links TRBV5-1 to TRBJ1-2; D remains unclear. CDR3 length equals 15 residues. V was pared by 3 bases and J by 4 bases, with 16 bases between. The germline CDR1 and CDR2 sequences are SGHRS and YFSETQ. Here the CDR3 DNA reads TGCGCCAGCAGCTCGGACTTGTCGTTTGGCTATGGCTACACCTTC. Protein product: CASSSDLSFGYGYTF.